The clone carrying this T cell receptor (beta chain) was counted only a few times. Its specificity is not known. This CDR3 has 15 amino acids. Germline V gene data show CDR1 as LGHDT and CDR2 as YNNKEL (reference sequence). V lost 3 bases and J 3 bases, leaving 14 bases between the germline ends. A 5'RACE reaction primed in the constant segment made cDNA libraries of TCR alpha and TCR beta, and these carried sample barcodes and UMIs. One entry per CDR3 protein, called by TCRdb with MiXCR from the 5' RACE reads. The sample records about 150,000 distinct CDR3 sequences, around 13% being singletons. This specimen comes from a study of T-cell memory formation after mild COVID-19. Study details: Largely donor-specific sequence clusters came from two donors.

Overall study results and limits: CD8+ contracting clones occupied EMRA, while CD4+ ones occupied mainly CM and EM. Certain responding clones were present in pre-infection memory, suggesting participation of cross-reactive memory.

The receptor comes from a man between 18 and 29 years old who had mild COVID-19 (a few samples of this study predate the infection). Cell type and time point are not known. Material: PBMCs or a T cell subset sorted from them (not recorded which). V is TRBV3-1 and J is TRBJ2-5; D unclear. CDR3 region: CASSHLSAGKETQYF. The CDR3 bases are TGTGCCAGCAGCCATTTATCGGCTGGGAAAGAGACCCAGTACTTC.